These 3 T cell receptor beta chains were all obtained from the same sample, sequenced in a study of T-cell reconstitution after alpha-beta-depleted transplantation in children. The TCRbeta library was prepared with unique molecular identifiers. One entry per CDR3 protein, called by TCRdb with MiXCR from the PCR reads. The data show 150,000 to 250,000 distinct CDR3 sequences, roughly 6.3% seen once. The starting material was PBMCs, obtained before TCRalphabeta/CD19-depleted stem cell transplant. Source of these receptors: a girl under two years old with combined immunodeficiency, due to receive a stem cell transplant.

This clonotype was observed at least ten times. The CDR3 region is CASSPQGVYEQYF. The CDR3 nucleotides read TGTGCCAGCTCACCACAGGGTGTCTACGAGCAGTACTTC. The chain has TRBV18 and TRBJ2-7; D remains unclear. The CDR3 spans 13 residues. Trimming removed 1 base from V and 3 bases from J, with 7 bases in between. Germline-derived CDR1 and CDR2 are KGHSH and LQKENI.

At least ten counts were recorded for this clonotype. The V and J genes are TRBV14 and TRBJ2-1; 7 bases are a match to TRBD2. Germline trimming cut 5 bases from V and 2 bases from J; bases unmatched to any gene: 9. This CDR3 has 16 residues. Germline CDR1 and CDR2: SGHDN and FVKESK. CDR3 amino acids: CASSSGSGGPYNEQFF. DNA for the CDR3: TGTGCCAGCAGCAGCGGATCGGGAGGCCCCTACAATGAGCAGTTCTTC.

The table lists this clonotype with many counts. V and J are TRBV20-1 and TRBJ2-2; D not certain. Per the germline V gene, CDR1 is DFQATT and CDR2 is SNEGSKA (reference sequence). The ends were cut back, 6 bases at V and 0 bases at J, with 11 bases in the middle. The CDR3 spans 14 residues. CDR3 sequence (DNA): TGCAGTGCCCTCCGTTTTCCGAACACCGGGGAGCTGTTTTTT. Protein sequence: CSALRFPNTGELFF.